Each of the 32 T cell receptor beta chains below was sequenced from the same sample in a study of tumor-infiltrating lymphocytes in oesophageal squamous cell carcinoma. Each CDR3 protein is one row after TCRdb ran MiXCR on the PCR reads. The data show just under 20,000 distinct CDR3 sequences, with under 45% seen just once and 19% held by the top ten. The specimen sequenced was esophageal tumor tissue. Every receptor here comes from a male donor with esophageal squamous cell carcinoma.

This clonotype was recorded at least ten times. V gene TRBV10-1 combines with J gene TRBJ2-1, with 15 bases aligning to TRBD2. V shed 3 bases, J shed 4 bases, and the junction held 7 bases outside the gene matches. This CDR3 is built from 18 residues. Germline loops: CDR1 WNHNN, CDR2 SYGVQD (reference sequence). The CDR3 DNA is TGCGCCAGCAGTGATTCCGGGACTAGCGGGGGGTATTACAATGAGCAGTTCTTC. This translates into CASSDSGTSGGYYNEQFF.

The CDR3 loop is CASSPYSGAGTQYF. CDR3 nucleotide sequence: TGTGCCAGCAGCCCATACTCGGGGGCGGGGACCCAGTACTTC. This sequence joins TRBV11-2 and TRBJ2-5; D may correspond to TRBD1 or TRBD2 (6 bases each). Deletions cut 5 bases from V and 7 bases from J, with 17 bases between. There are 14 residues in the CDR3. Germline-derived CDR1 and CDR2 are SGHAT and FQNNGV. The complete variable domain, with remaining parts taken from reference TRBV11-2 and TRBJ2-5, reads EAGVAQSPRYKIIEKRQSVAFWCNPISGHATLYWYQQILGQGPKLLIQFQNNGVVDDSQLPKDRFSAERLKGVDSTLKIQPAKLEDSAVYLCASSPYSGAGTQYFGPGTRLLVL.

The V call is TRBV7-2, the J call TRBJ2-6; 10 bases line up with TRBD2. TRBJ2-5 explains the end of the DNA better; the J call may be wrong. Germline V CDR1 and CDR2: SGHTA, FQGNSA. CDR3 size: 15 residues. CDR3 in DNA: TGTGCCAGCAGCGTAACTAGCGGGGCTAAAGAGACCCAGTACTTC. Its protein product is CASSVTSGAKETQYF.

A word on this clonotype: The CDR3 does not close with the conserved phenylalanine or tryptophan, likely indicating a read error. The chain links TRBV7-3 to TRBJ2-5; D is undetermined. The CDR3 has 15 residues. V was shortened by 0 bases and J by 11 bases, with 19 bases between the two germline ends. Germline V lookup: CDR1 SGHTA, CDR2 FQGTGA. The CDR3 loop is CASSLTSQGYNEQYL. CDR3 bases: TGTGCCAGCAGCTTAACGTCTCAAGGCTACAATGAGCAGTACTTA.

The CDR3 sequence is CASSSAKSSYNEQFF. The CDR3 DNA reads as TGTGCCAGCAGCTCCGCAAAAAGCTCCTACAATGAGCAGTTCTTC. The V and J genes are TRBV7-3 and TRBJ2-1; the D is unclear. The germline CDR1 and CDR2 sequences are SGHTA and FQGTGA. The CDR3 runs to 15 residues. Deletions cut 4 bases from V and 0 bases from J, with 10 bases between.

This chain connects TRBV11-2 to TRBJ1-1, with a weak D call TRBD1 (5 bases). Germline loops: CDR1 SGHAT, CDR2 FQNNGV. The CDR3 is made up of 14 amino acids. V was cut by 5 bases and J by 1 base, with 11 bases left in between. The CDR3 loop is CASSPRGGNTEAFF. In nucleotides, the CDR3 is TGTGCCAGCAGCCCTCGGGGGGGGAACACTGAAGCTTTCTTT.

For this clonotype: Just one base apart from a much larger clone, this may be a read error. Here the CDR3 DNA reads TGCAGTGCTACGGGACTAGCGGGTCATAGCACAGATACGCGGTATTTT. This translates into CSATGLAGHSTDTRYF. The V gene is TRBV20-1, the J gene TRBJ2-3; 12 bases map to TRBD2. This CDR3 contains 16 residues. CDR1 and CDR2 (germline): DFQATT, SNEGSKA (reference sequence).

This chain connects TRBV6-2 or TRBV6-3 to TRBJ2-7; tentatively, D is TRBD1 or TRBD2 (5 bases each). V was cut by 2 bases and J by 7 bases, with 24 bases left in between. The CDR3 extends over 17 amino acids. Germline CDR1 and CDR2: MNHEY and SVGEGT. CDR3 region: CASSYTAGTHSYNEQYF. The CDR3 DNA reads as TGTGCCAGCAGTTACACCGCCGGGACCCACTCCTACAATGAGCAGTACTTC.

This clonotype has at least ten counts. This sequence joins TRBV7-8 and TRBJ2-7; maybe TRBD1 (5 bases). Deletions cut 6 bases from V and 2 bases from J, with 8 bases between. Germline assignment: CDR1 SGHVS and CDR2 FQNEAQ. The CDR3 covers 12 residues. The CDR3 DNA sequence: TGTGCCAGCAGAACAGGACCCTACGAGCAGTACTTC. Amino acids: CASRTGPYEQYF.

The chain couples TRBV10-3 to TRBJ2-1, with D possibly being TRBD1 or TRBD2 (5 bases each). V shed 11 bases and J shed 0 bases, with 17 bases lying between them. CDR3 length equals 15 residues. Germline V gene sequence: CDR1 ENHRY, CDR2 SYGVKD. CDR3 nucleotide sequence: TGTGCCTCTGCCGATGGGACGGACTCCTACAATGAGCAGTTCTTC. Protein: CASADGTDSYNEQFF.

In its sample, this clonotype is medium-sized. A much bigger clone sits one base away, suggesting this may be a read error. The V gene is TRBV11-1, the J gene TRBJ2-1; D is undetermined. The J call could be wrong; TRBJ2-7 is a better fit for the DNA end. This CDR3 contains 14 residues. The germline gives CDR1 SGHAT, CDR2 FQDESV (reference sequence). For the CDR3, the DNA is TGTGCCAGCAGCGCCGTAGGCTCCTACAATGAGCAGTACTTC. Translated, it gives CASSAVGSYNEQYF.

This clonotype was picked up a small number of times. This chain joins TRBV5-6 and TRBJ2-5; 11 positions match TRBD2. V lost 4 bases and J lost 1; bases outside the gene matches: 6. This CDR3 region has 16 residues. Per the germline V gene, CDR1 is SGHDT and CDR2 is YYEEEE. In DNA, the CDR3 is TGTGCCAGCAGCATGGGACTAGCGGATCTCCAAGAGACCCAGTACTTC. Amino acids: CASSMGLADLQETQYF.

V and J are TRBV15 and TRBJ2-5; D call uncertain. Per the germline V gene, CDR1 is LNHNV and CDR2 is YYDKDF (reference sequence). Trimming took off 8 bases at V and 1 base at J, with 14 bases between the two ends. The CDR3 runs to 14 residues. In nucleotides, the CDR3 is TGTGCCACCTCCCACCCGGGTCGCCAAGAGACCCAGTACTTC. Its protein product is CATSHPGRQETQYF. Complete variable domain (other parts from reference TRBV15 and TRBJ2-5): DAMVIQNPRYQVTQFGKPVTLSCSQTLNHNVMYWYQQKSSQAPKLLFHYYDKDFNNEADTPDNFQSRRPNTSFCFLDIRSPGLGDTAMYLCATSHPGRQETQYFGPGTRLLVL.

The J gene is TRBJ2-3, the V gene TRBV6-6, with D unclear. V was trimmed by 1 base and J by 6 bases, leaving 8 bases between them. CDR3 length equals 13 residues. The V gene's germline CDR1 is MNHNY and CDR2 SVGAGI (reference sequence). The CDR3 spells CASSYFWTDTQYF. For the CDR3, the DNA is TGTGCCAGCAGTTACTTCTGGACCGATACGCAGTATTTT.

This clonotype came up many times. The chain recombines TRBV6-1 with TRBJ2-7; 9 positions match TRBD1. The CDR3 runs to 15 residues. Trimming took 7 bases from V and 4 from J; bases not matched to a gene: 11. Germline values: CDR1 MNHNS, CDR2 SASEGT. The CDR3 coding sequence is TGTGCCAGCACCCTGGGACAGGGAGCGGCTTACGAGCAGTACTTC. Residues: CASTLGQGAAYEQYF.

This clonotype was counted at least ten times. The CDR3 spells CASSYSGDLDVLTF. The CDR3, as DNA: TGTGCCAGCAGTTACTCGGGGGACCTTGACGTCCTGACTTTC. This chain joins TRBV6-6 and TRBJ2-6, with D perhaps TRBD1 or TRBD2 (5 bases each). Germline V gene lookup returns CDR1 MNHNY and CDR2 SVGAGI (reference sequence). The CDR3 contains 14 residues. The V gene lost 0 bases and the J gene lost 11 bases, with 11 bases spanning the gap.

This clonotype has ten or more counts. The rearrangement joins TRBV7-2 to TRBJ2-1; TRBD2 aligns across 9 bases. Per germline, CDR1 SGHTA and CDR2 FQGNSA. The CDR3 contains 15 residues. V lost 5 bases, J lost 8 bases, and 10 bases stayed unmatched. The CDR3: CASSLSGSIGDEQFF. For the CDR3, the DNA is TGTGCCAGCAGCCTTAGCGGGAGTATCGGCGATGAGCAGTTCTTC.

V and J are TRBV28 and TRBJ2-1, with a possible D match to TRBD2 (6 bases). Trimming left V 7 bases short and J 0 bases short, with 16 bases between. The V gene's germline CDR1 is MDHEN and CDR2 SYDVKM. The CDR3 is 16 amino acids. For the CDR3, the DNA is TGTGCCAGCATCGCAGAGGGGAGGAGCTCCTACAATGAGCAGTTCTTC. It specifies CASIAEGRSSYNEQFF.

This clonotype has a count of ten or more. V and J are TRBV5-1 and TRBJ2-5; D uncertain. Germline loops: CDR1 SGHRS, CDR2 YFSETQ. The CDR3 consists of 11 residues. The V end was cut by 2 bases, the J end by 4 bases, with 3 bases between. CDR3 nucleotide sequence: TGCGCCAGCAGCTTATCAGAGACCCAGTACTTC. Translating it yields CASSLSETQYF. Drawing the rest from reference TRBV5-1 and TRBJ2-5, the complete variable domain is KAGVTQTPRYLIKTRGQQVTLSCSPISGHRSVSWYQQTPGQGLQFLFEYFSETQRNKGNFPGRFSGRQFSNSRSEMNVSTLELGDSALYLCASSLSETQYFGPGTRLLVL.

This clonotype was seen a handful of times. The rearrangement uses TRBV7-2 and TRBJ1-2; TRBD1 might be the D (6 bases). This CDR3 has 14 amino acids. Germline V gene sequence: CDR1 SGHTA, CDR2 FQGNSA. V gave up 3 bases and J gave up 4 bases, with 12 bases separating them. The CDR3 sequence is CASSFGTRSYGYTF. DNA of the CDR3: TGTGCCAGCAGCTTTGGGACACGGTCCTATGGCTACACCTTC.

This clonotype has a count of ten or more. This CDR3 is CASSLETGLGGYTF. The CDR3 DNA sequence: TGTGCCAGCAGCTTAGAGACAGGGCTTGGTGGCTACACCTTC. The chain employs TRBV7-9 and TRBJ1-2; 7 positions agree with TRBD1. Trimming at V came to 1 base and at J to 7 bases, leaving 6 bases not matched to a gene. CDR1 and CDR2 from the germline V gene are SEHNR and FQNEAQ (reference sequence). The CDR3 totals 14 residues. Complete variable domain (other parts from reference TRBV7-9 and TRBJ1-2): DTGVSQNPRHKITKRGQNVTFRCDPISEHNRLYWYRQTLGQGPEFLTYFQNEAQLEKSRLLSDRFSAERPKGSFSTLEIQRTEQGDSAMYLCASSLETGLGGYTFGSGTRLTVV.

In its sample, this clonotype is medium-sized. The chain couples TRBV7-9 to TRBJ1-5; no firm D call. Trimming pared 3 bases from V and 1 base from J, leaving 4 bases between. This CDR3 spans 13 amino acids. The V gene's germline CDR1 is SEHNR and CDR2 FQNEAQ (reference sequence). CDR3 sequence: CASSLSSNQPQHF. The CDR3, as DNA: TGTGCCAGCAGCTTGAGCAGCAATCAGCCCCAGCATTTT.

This chain joins TRBV7-2 and TRBJ2-5; D is unresolved. The J call may not be correct, given that the DNA end is closer to TRBJ2-1. Germline CDR1 is SGHTA and CDR2 is FQGNSA. The CDR3 length is 12 residues. The CDR3 here is CASSLPSYEQFF. In nucleotides, the CDR3 is TGTGCCAGCAGCCTCCCCTCCTACGAGCAGTTCTTC.

This chain connects TRBV7-2 to TRBJ2-1; D is uncertain. Germline CDR1 SGHTA, CDR2 FQGNSA. Trimming removed 2 bases from V and 5 bases from J, with 1 base in between. This CDR3 is built from 11 residues. Written as DNA, the CDR3 is TGTGCCAGCAGCTTACACAATGAGCAGTTCTTC. It codes for CASSLHNEQFF.

The chain recombines TRBV7-6 with TRBJ1-5, with D unresolved. The CDR3 contains 13 residues. Germline V gene data show CDR1 as SGHVS and CDR2 as FNYEAQ. V shed 0 bases and J shed 5 bases, with 5 bases lying between them. The CDR3 region is CASSLAEDQPQHF. CDR3 nucleotide sequence: TGTGCCAGCAGCTTAGCAGAGGATCAGCCCCAGCATTTT.

This clonotype is medium-sized. This chain links TRBV12-3 or TRBV12-4 with TRBJ2-5; 7 bases agree with TRBD1. The trim removed 4 bases at V and 4 bases at J, leaving 9 bases unmatched. CDR3 length: 15 amino acids. CDR3 residues: CASSYQGQRGETQYF. CDR3 nucleotide sequence: TGTGCCAGCAGTTACCAGGGACAGCGTGGAGAGACCCAGTACTTC.

This clonotype occurred many times. The rearrangement joins TRBV12-3 or TRBV12-4 to TRBJ2-7, with TRBD2 matching over 13 bases. V lost 4 bases and J lost 1; bases outside the gene matches: 4. The length of the CDR3 is 16 residues. DNA of the CDR3: TGTGCCAGCAGTTCGCGGACTAGCGGGGGTTCCTACGAGCAGTACTTC. It specifies CASSSRTSGGSYEQYF.

About this clonotype itself: No conserved phenylalanine or tryptophan ends this CDR3, so it is likely a read error. The limits of the CDR3 on the DNA are not certain, so only TCRdb's listed CDR3 is given. This rearrangement joins TRBV7-9 to TRBJ1-6. Germline CDR1 and CDR2: SEHNR and FQNEAQ (reference sequence). Including both end residues, the CDR3 is 10 amino acids long. Here the CDR3 reads CASSLAARRL.

This clonotype has at least ten counts. The chain has TRBV5-4 and TRBJ2-1; 7 bases align to TRBD1. CDR3 size: 15 residues. Germline V gene lookup returns CDR1 SGHNT and CDR2 YYREEE (reference sequence). After removal of 5 bases from V and 0 bases from J, the junction contained 5 bases not matched to a gene. CDR3 sequence: CASSPTGFSYNEQFF. Here the CDR3 DNA reads TGTGCCAGCAGTCCGACAGGGTTCTCCTACAATGAGCAGTTCTTC.

This clonotype was detected a few times. Lacking the conserved final phenylalanine or tryptophan, this CDR3 likely reflects a read error. It is unclear where the CDR3 begins or ends on the DNA, so no DNA is shown, and the CDR3 is as TCRdb lists it. The V gene is TRBV11-2, the J gene TRBJ2-7; the table gives TRBD2 as D, unverified against the DNA. Germline CDR1 and CDR2: SGHAT and FQNNGV. Both ends counted, the CDR3 spans 16 residues. The CDR3 reads CASSLALGRDGYTFGS.

The chain combines TRBV27 with TRBJ1-6, with D possibly being TRBD1 (6 bases). Germline V CDR1 and CDR2: MNHEY, SMNVEV (reference sequence). Trimming removed 3 bases from V and 7 bases from J, with 16 bases in between. This CDR3 is 16 amino acids long. In DNA form, the CDR3 reads TGTGCCAGCAGTTTCCTCGGGAGGGGGGAAAATTCACCCCTCCACTTT. It yields the protein CASSFLGRGENSPLHF.

J is TRBJ2-4 and V is TRBV12-3 or TRBV12-4; 8 positions match TRBD2. With V trimmed by 6 bases and J by 6 bases, 7 bases remained unmatched. This CDR3 has 14 residues. CDR3: CASSLGLAGNIQYF. In DNA, the CDR3 is TGTGCCAGCAGCTTGGGGCTAGCGGGAAACATTCAGTACTTC.